A selection of T cell receptor beta chains follows, all from one sample in a study of blood T cells in healthy people across ages. TCRdb recomputed calls from the 5' RACE reads with MiXCR, one row per CDR3 protein. This sample has 1,500,000 or so distinct CDR3 sequences, with around 55% found just once. Material: blood. These receptors originate from a man aged 18 to 29 in good health. CDR3s include the opening cysteine and the closing phenylalanine or tryptophan. D genes are given only for firm matches. Clone size is given for some rows only: seen once, a few or many times, or a class if the clone is expanded.

D gene	V gene	J gene	clone size	CDR3 DNA	CDR3 protein
-	TRBV29-1	TRBJ1-1	few	TGCAGCGTCGCGAAGGGACACAGAAACACTGAAGCTTTCTTT	CSVAKGHRNTEAFF
TRBD2	TRBV7-9	TRBJ2-1	-	TGTGCCAGCAGCCCGTCAGCGGGAGGCAACAATGAGCAGTTCTTC	CASSPSAGGNNEQFF
-	TRBV10-3	TRBJ2-5	-	TGTGCCATCAGTGAGTCACACGAGGGGGAGCAGTACTTC	CAISESHEGEQYF
-	TRBV6-1	TRBJ2-5	few	TGTGCCAGCAGTGAGGAGGACGGCTGGGAGACCCAGTACTTC	CASSEEDGWETQYF
TRBD2	TRBV27	TRBJ2-1	-	TGTGCCAGCAGTTTAACCCGGGGACTAGCGGGCCACAATGAGCAGTTCTTC	CASSLTRGLAGHNEQFF
-	TRBV3-1	TRBJ1-2	once	TGTGCCAGCAGCCAAGACCAACGACAGTTCAGTGGCTACACCTTC	CASSQDQRQFSGYTF
TRBD1	TRBV6-2/TRBV6-3	TRBJ2-5	-	TGTGCCAGCAGTTCCAAGACAGGGCATCAAGAGACCCAGTACTTC	CASSSKTGHQETQYF
-	TRBV4-1	TRBJ1-2	few	TGCGCCAGCAGCCAAGTTGGGGTAGACTATGGCTACACCTTC	CASSQVGVDYGYTF
TRBD1	TRBV14	TRBJ2-7	few	TGTGCCAGCAGCCGAGCCCCCGGGACAGTCTACGAGCAGTACTTC	CASSRAPGTVYEQYF
-	TRBV20-1	TRBJ2-1	-	TGCAGTGCTAGAGTGGCGGGTGCCTACAATGAGCAGTTCTTC	CSARVAGAYNEQFF
-	TRBV29-1	TRBJ2-1	-	TGCAGCGTTGAAGTCTGGGGGAACGAGTTCTTC	CSVEVWGNEFF
TRBD1	TRBV12-3/TRBV12-4	TRBJ1-1	-	TGTGCCAGCAGTACAGGGGTTGAAGCTTTCTTT	CASSTGVEAFF
TRBD1	TRBV20-1	TRBJ1-2	-	TGCAGCGGACAGGGGAATAGCTATGGCTACACCTTC	CSGQGNSYGYTF
-	TRBV5-1	TRBJ1-2	-	TGCGCCAGCAGCTTGGAGAGCCCAGTAGGTGGCTACACCTTC	CASSLESPVGGYTF
-	TRBV29-1	TRBJ2-7	-	TGCAGCGGGGGGGAAGCGGGCTCCTACGAGCAGTACTTC	CSGGEAGSYEQYF
-	TRBV27	TRBJ1-4	few	TGTGCCAGCAGCCGCGGGACGAGGCCCAATGAAAAACTGTTTTTT	CASSRGTRPNEKLFF
TRBD2	TRBV9	TRBJ2-1	-	TGTGCCAGCAGCCGTAGCGGGGGGGCTAATGAGCAGTTCTTC	CASSRSGGANEQFF
-	TRBV4-1	TRBJ1-2	-	TGCGCCAGCAGCCAAGGCGGTCAGGGAGACTATGGCTACACCTTC	CASSQGGQGDYGYTF
TRBD1	TRBV29-1	TRBJ1-4	-	TGCAGCGTTCCAGGGGGCGCGCAGGAAAAACTGTTTTTT	CSVPGGAQEKLFF
TRBD1	TRBV10-3	TRBJ2-7	-	TGTGCCATTACCCACGGACAGGGAACCGAGCAGTACTTC	CAITHGQGTEQYF
-	TRBV29-1	TRBJ2-4	-	TGCAGCGTTGTGCCTACTAGCCAGCGAGCCAAAAACATTCAGTACTTC	CSVVPTSQRAKNIQYF
TRBD2	TRBV10-1	TRBJ2-3	-	TGCGCCAGCAGTAAAACTGCGGGGGAAAGCACAGATACGCAGTATTTT	CASSKTAGESTDTQYF
-	TRBV12-3/TRBV12-4	TRBJ2-7	-	TGTGCCAGCAGTACCCCGGACTCAGGAGGATCCTACGAGCAGTACTTC	CASSTPDSGGSYEQYF
-	TRBV4-1	TRBJ2-1	-	TGCGCCAGCAGCCCGGGGAAATACAATGAGCAGTTCTTC	CASSPGKYNEQFF
-	TRBV6-6	TRBJ1-6	-	TGTGCCAGCACCAAAGGAATCTCCTATAATTCACCCCTCCACTTT	CASTKGISYNSPLHF
-	TRBV5-5	TRBJ2-1	few	TGTGCCAGCAGCTTGTCTGAGGGGAATGAGCAGTTCTTC	CASSLSEGNEQFF
-	TRBV20-1	TRBJ1-2	once	TGCAGTGCTAGAGATATCGGGGCCCCCACGGATGGCTACACCTTC	CSARDIGAPTDGYTF
TRBD2	TRBV11-2	TRBJ2-3	-	TGTGCCAGCAGCCCGGGATACGGGGGAGGGCCGACAGATACGCAGTATTTT	CASSPGYGGGPTDTQYF
TRBD2	TRBV20-1	TRBJ2-5	-	TGCAGTGCTAGAGGGGACTACCGACGAGGGACCCAGTACTTC	CSARGDYRRGTQYF
TRBD2	TRBV25-1	TRBJ2-7	-	TGTGCCAGCATTGGGGGGGTGCTCTACGAGCAGTACTTC	CASIGGVLYEQYF
TRBD1	TRBV3-1	TRBJ2-4	-	TGTGCCAGCAGCAAAATGGACAGGGGGATGGCCAAAAACATTCAGTACTTC	CASSKMDRGMAKNIQYF
-	TRBV5-1	TRBJ1-2	-	TGCGCCAGCAGCCAGACAACAGGGAACTATGGCTACACCTTC	CASSQTTGNYGYTF
-	TRBV20-1	TRBJ2-5	once	TGCGGTGCTACCGGGACGGACCAAGAGACCCAGTACTTC	CGATGTDQETQYF
-	TRBV15	TRBJ2-5	few	TGTGCCACCAGCAGAGATGTGGAGACCCAGTACTTC	CATSRDVETQYF
-	TRBV7-2	TRBJ1-1	-	TGTGCCAGCAGTCCAAGCGCATCGAACACTGAAGCTTTCTTT	CASSPSASNTEAFF
TRBD1	TRBV2	TRBJ2-5	-	TGTGCCAGCAGTGGGTCCGACAGGGGGGTTTCGCAGCAGTACTTC	CASSGSDRGVSQQYF
TRBD2	TRBV29-1	TRBJ2-5	-	TGCAGCGTTGAAGATCTTCTCCTTCCGAGCGGGGGGACCTCGGAGTACTTC	CSVEDLLLPSGGTSEYF
TRBD1	TRBV7-2	TRBJ1-2	once	TGTGCCAGCAGCTTACTCCGGGGGACAGGGTCTGGCTACACCTTC	CASSLLRGTGSGYTF
-	TRBV29-1	TRBJ2-5	few	TGCAGCGTTGAGCTTCCGGGGGCAGGAGAGACCCAGTACTTC	CSVELPGAGETQYF
-	TRBV6-6	TRBJ1-2	-	TGTGCCAGCAGTTACTCCGGAGGCGACTATGGCTACACCTTC	CASSYSGGDYGYTF
TRBD1	TRBV29-1	TRBJ1-1	-	TGCAGCGTAGCAGGACAGGCTAAGAACACTGAAGCTTTCTTT	CSVAGQAKNTEAFF
-	TRBV6-6	TRBJ2-7	few	TGTGCCAGCAGAACCCCCGCGGGGACCTACGAGCAGTACTTC	CASRTPAGTYEQYF
TRBD1	TRBV5-1	TRBJ2-5	few	TGCGCCAGCAGCTTGATACAGGGGGCCCACGAGACCCAGTACTTC	CASSLIQGAHETQYF
-	TRBV15	TRBJ2-5	few	TGTGCCACCAGCAGAGAGGTTCAAGAGACCCAGTACTTC	CATSREVQETQYF
TRBD1	TRBV7-9	TRBJ2-1	many	TGTGCCAGCCGACAGGGGTCCTACAATGAGCAGTTCTTC	CASRQGSYNEQFF
-	TRBV2	TRBJ2-5	-	TGTGCCAGCAGCCCGGCAGGTTTTCCTCAGTACTTC	CASSPAGFPQYF
TRBD1	TRBV6-6	TRBJ2-7	once	TGTGCCAGCAGTTACTCACGACAGGGAAACTCCTACGAGCAGTACTTC	CASSYSRQGNSYEQYF
TRBD2	TRBV6-5	TRBJ2-1	-	TGTGCCAGCAGTACTCAGGCTCGTCGACGGGAGGGAAGGTACAATGAGCAGTTCTTC	CASSTQARRREGRYNEQFF
-	TRBV13	TRBJ2-4	-	TGTGCCAGCAGCTATACCGGGACTGGAAACATTCAGTACTTC	CASSYTGTGNIQYF
-	TRBV27	TRBJ2-7	-	TGTGCCAGCAGTCGTCCACCTACCTACGAGCAGTACTTC	CASSRPPTYEQYF
TRBD2	TRBV3-1	TRBJ2-5	once	TGTGCCAGCAGCCCCCCTCTAGCGGGGGGCCCAGAGACCCAGTACTTC	CASSPPLAGGPETQYF